These 23 T cell receptor beta chains were all obtained from the same sample, sequenced in a study of OX40 agonist ivuxolimab in advanced cancers. Some clones are missing from TCRdb's copy, which holds only in-frame ones; the method was immunoSEQ multiplex PCR. The sample shows some 140,000 clones, roughly 91% of them seen only once. The sample was CD4+ or CD8+ T cells sorted from blood, taken in a trial of the OX40 agonist ivuxolimab. These receptors came from an adult with an advanced solid tumor such as melanoma, head and neck, liver or kidney cancer.

This sequence joins TRBV12-5 and TRBJ2-2; 7 bases are a match to TRBD2. The CDR3 sequence is 14 residues long. Germline CDR1 is LGHNT and CDR2 is FRNRAP. V dropped 7 bases and J dropped 7; count of bases not matched to a gene: 9. In nucleotides, the CDR3 is TGTGCTAGTGCCCCCGGTCGGGGGGTCGGGGAGCTGTTTTTT. Translation gives CASAPGRGVGELFF.

This clone was counted a single time. The chain couples TRBV6-5 to TRBJ1-2; 8 bases line up with TRBD1. There are 15 residues in the CDR3. Losses at the gene ends were 0 bases for V and 5 bases for J; bases not matched to a gene: 5. Germline loops: CDR1 MNHEY, CDR2 SVGAGI. CDR3 sequence reads: CASSYSGQADYGYTF. The CDR3 DNA is TGTGCCAGCAGTTACTCGGGACAGGCTGATTATGGCTACACCTTC.

This chain uses TRBV2 with TRBJ1-3; 8 bases map to TRBD1. Unmatched junction bases numbered 10, after V lost 5 bases and J lost 7 bases. The CDR3 covers 15 residues. CDR1 and CDR2 from the germline V gene are SNHLY and FYNNEI. The CDR3 loop reads CASSPQGAVGNTIYF. The CDR3, as DNA: TGTGCCAGCAGTCCTCAGGGGGCCGTCGGGAACACCATATATTTT.

This chain uses TRBV7-3 with TRBJ2-3; D perhaps matches TRBD2 (6 bases). Looked up from germline, CDR1 is SGHTA and CDR2 is FQGTGA. The CDR3 covers 15 residues. The germline V and J ends were trimmed by 3 bases and 3 bases, with 13 bases remaining between them. The CDR3 reads CASSFNKGGTDTQYF. As DNA, the CDR3 is TGTGCCAGCAGCTTTAATAAGGGAGGTACAGATACGCAGTATTTT.

V usage is TRBV7-3 and J usage is TRBJ1-5; maybe TRBD1 (6 bases). Trimming shortened V by 2 bases and J by 6 bases, and 17 bases separated the two germline ends. Germline assignment: CDR1 SGHTA and CDR2 FQGTGA. The CDR3 consists of 16 residues. CDR3 sequence (DNA): TGTGCCAGCAGCTTACAGGTGGGGGCGGTCGGTCAGCCCCAGCATTTT. Encoded protein: CASSLQVGAVGQPQHF.

The V gene is TRBV7-9, the J gene TRBJ1-3; 9 nucleotides align to TRBD1. V shed 8 bases, J shed 0 bases, and the junction held 11 bases outside the gene matches. This CDR3 region has 17 residues. Per the germline V gene, CDR1 is SEHNR and CDR2 is FQNEAQ (reference sequence). Here the CDR3 reads CASDGPWGQGSGNTIYF. For the CDR3, the DNA is TGTGCCAGCGACGGGCCTTGGGGACAGGGCTCTGGAAACACCATATATTTT.

The gene calls are TRBV4-2 and TRBJ1-4; possible D gene TRBD1, 5 bases. CDR1 is LGHNA and CDR2 is YNFKEQ in the germline V gene. The CDR3 has 15 residues. V dropped 0 bases and J dropped 5 bases, with 10 bases sitting between them. Here the CDR3 DNA reads TGTGCCAGCAGCCAAGAATCAGGGCGGAATGAAAAACTGTTTTTT. The encoded protein is CASSQESGRNEKLFF.

In its sample, this clone was seen once. The chain joins TRBV19 to TRBJ2-1; 7 nucleotides agree with TRBD1. CDR1 is LNHDA and CDR2 is SQIVND in the germline V gene (reference sequence). This CDR3 is built from 16 residues. V gave up 3 bases and J gave up 1 base; unmatched junction bases: 6. The CDR3 loop is CASSIGQARSYNEQFF. CDR3 sequence (DNA): TGTGCCAGTAGTATCGGACAGGCTAGGTCCTACAATGAGCAGTTCTTC.

The gene calls are TRBV27 and TRBJ2-3; possible D gene TRBD2, 5 bases. Trimming pared 3 bases from V and 0 bases from J, leaving 10 bases between. Germline V lookup: CDR1 MNHEY, CDR2 SMNVEV (reference sequence). The CDR3 has 15 residues. CDR3 residues: CASSFKAASTDTQYF. The CDR3 bases are TGTGCCAGCAGTTTTAAAGCGGCTAGCACAGATACGCAGTATTTT.

A remark on this clone: At one boundary the junction diverges from the germline segment, which might be a read error. The chain carries TRBV30 and TRBJ2-7; no definite D call. Per germline, CDR1 GTSNPN and CDR2 SVGIG (reference sequence). CDR3 length equals 11 residues. CDR3 DNA sequence: TGTGCCTTGAGTTCCTCCTACGAGCAGTACTTC. Translating it yields CALSSSYEQYF. Supplemented by reference TRBV30 and TRBJ2-7, the full variable domain reads SQTIHQWPATLVQPVGSPLSLECTVEGTSNPNLYWYRQAAGRGLQLLFYSVGIGQISSEVPQNLSASRPQDRQFILSSKKLLLSDSGFYLCALSSSYEQYFGPGTRLTVT.

The chain couples TRBV5-4 to TRBJ1-5, with D possibly matching TRBD1 (6 bases). This CDR3 is built from 14 residues. V was clipped by 4 bases and J by 1 base, with 9 bases between them. Germline CDR1 SGHNT, CDR2 YYREEE (reference sequence). The CDR3 DNA is TGTGCCAGCAGCGCCGGACAGAGCAATCAGCCCCAGCATTTT. It is translated as CASSAGQSNQPQHF.

The chain combines TRBV18 with TRBJ2-3, with TRBD1 matching over 10 bases. Germline V gene lookup returns CDR1 KGHSH and CDR2 LQKENI. V shed 6 bases, J shed 7 bases, and the junction held 13 bases outside the gene matches. The CDR3 length is 16 residues. In DNA form, the CDR3 reads TGTGCCAGCTCGCCTTCGACAGGGGGCGTAGGAAATACGCAGTATTTT. Its protein product is CASSPSTGGVGNTQYF. The full variable domain, with the rest looked up from reference TRBV18 and TRBJ2-3, is NAGVMQNPRHLVRRRGQEARLRCSPMKGHSHVYWYRQLPEEGLKFMVYLQKENIIDESGMPKERFSAEFPKEGPSILRIQQVVRGDSAAYFCASSPSTGGVGNTQYFGPGTRLTVL.

The chain carries TRBV11-2 and TRBJ1-4; D not resolved. The CDR3 runs 15 residues. The germline V gene has CDR1 SGHAT and CDR2 FQNNGV. The V gene lost 0 bases and the J gene lost 7 bases, with 12 bases spanning the gap. CDR3 coding DNA: TGTGCCAGCAGCTTAGATAGAGGGTCTGGTGAAAAACTGTTTTTT. Encoded protein: CASSLDRGSGEKLFF.

The CDR3: CASSLDRAGRLTDTQYF. The CDR3 DNA reads as TGTGCCAGCAGCTTAGATCGGGCCGGGAGGTTGACAGATACGCAGTATTTT. V and J are TRBV11-3 and TRBJ2-3; 7 nucleotides agree with TRBD2. The CDR3 loop spans 17 amino acids. Unmatched junction bases numbered 9, after V lost 0 bases and J lost 3 bases. The germline gives CDR1 SGHNT, CDR2 YENEEA.

The chain has TRBV7-2 and TRBJ1-1; 7 nucleotides match TRBD1. The V gene's germline CDR1 is SGHTA and CDR2 FQGNSA. The CDR3 runs to 13 residues. V was clipped by 5 bases and J by 4 bases; unmatched bases: 4. This CDR3 reads CASSNQGGTEAFF. The CDR3 DNA reads as TGTGCCAGCAGCAATCAGGGGGGCACTGAAGCTTTCTTT.

The chain joins TRBV5-1 to TRBJ1-2; the D is unclear. The CDR3 is 16 residues long. CDR1 and CDR2 (germline): SGHRS, YFSETQ. V lost 2 bases and J lost 5, with 19 bases in between. The CDR3 spells CASSFSGSSAGYGYTF. In DNA, the CDR3 is TGCGCCAGCAGCTTCTCAGGCTCCTCAGCGGGGTATGGCTACACCTTC. Full variable domain (remainder filled in from reference TRBV5-1 and TRBJ1-2): KAGVTQTPRYLIKTRGQQVTLSCSPISGHRSVSWYQQTPGQGLQFLFEYFSETQRNKGNFPGRFSGRQFSNSRSEMNVSTLELGDSALYLCASSFSGSSAGYGYTFGSGTRLTVV.

The V and J genes are TRBV19 and TRBJ2-7, with unresolved D. Trimming took 3 bases from V and 0 from J, leaving 12 bases between them. Germline CDR1 is LNHDA and CDR2 is SQIVND (reference sequence). This CDR3 comprises 15 residues. The CDR3 nucleotides read TGTGCCAGTAGTATCCGGGCGGACCCCTCCTACGAGCAGTACTTC. This gives the protein CASSIRADPSYEQYF.

The chain has TRBV23-1 and TRBJ2-1; 8 bases match TRBD2. TRBV23-1 is identified as an open reading frame with a role that is uncertain. The length of the CDR3 is 13 residues. V shed 3 bases, J shed 8 bases, and the junction held 3 bases outside the gene matches. CDR3 DNA: TGCGCCAGCAGTCAGCCCGGGGGGGATGAGCAGTTCTTC. This gives the protein CASSQPGGDEQFF.

This chain uses TRBV5-6 with TRBJ2-7; 7 nucleotides align to TRBD2. Germline CDR1 reads SGHDT; CDR2 reads YYEEEE. V was pared by 1 base and J by 3 bases, with 10 bases of the junction left unmatched. CDR3 length: 16 amino acids. The DNA of the CDR3 is TGTGCCAGCAGCTTGATTTGGGGGAGGGCCGACTACGAGCAGTACTTC. Translating gives CASSLIWGRADYEQYF.

This rearrangement joins TRBV25-1 to TRBJ1-5; D might be TRBD1 (6 bases). The CDR3 has 15 residues. Trimming stripped 0 bases from V and 6 bases from J, with 12 bases between. Germline V gene sequence: CDR1 MGHDK, CDR2 SYGVNS. CDR3 sequence: CASSEYGPGVQPQHF. The CDR3 nucleotides read TGTGCCAGCAGTGAATATGGGCCAGGGGTTCAGCCCCAGCATTTT.

The chain has TRBV5-1 and TRBJ1-3; the D gene is possibly TRBD1 (5 bases). From germline, CDR1 is SGHRS and CDR2 YFSETQ. The CDR3 covers 14 residues. The V gene lost 5 bases and the J gene lost 1 base, with 10 bases spanning the gap. CDR3 DNA sequence: TGCGCCAGCAGACCGCGGGGGTCTGGAAACACCATATATTTT. This sequence encodes CASRPRGSGNTIYF.

V usage is TRBV19 and J usage is TRBJ1-4; D possibly corresponds to TRBD1 (5 bases). Between the trimmed V and J ends, which lost 7 bases and 0 bases, there was a span of 15 bases. CDR1 LNHDA and CDR2 SQIVND come from the germline V gene (reference sequence). The length of the CDR3 is 16 residues. CDR3 sequence reads: CASNGLLGATNEKLFF. CDR3 coding DNA: TGTGCCAGTAACGGACTTTTGGGGGCAACTAATGAAAAACTGTTTTTT.

The chain recombines TRBV7-9 with TRBJ2-7; 7 bases line up with TRBD1. V was pared by 4 bases and J by 1 base, with 4 bases of the junction left unmatched. Germline V CDR1 and CDR2: SEHNR, FQNEAQ (reference sequence). The CDR3 covers 14 residues. Here the CDR3 DNA reads TGTGCCAGCAGCTCGGACAGGTTGTCCTACGAGCAGTACTTC. This sequence encodes CASSSDRLSYEQYF.